This T cell receptor (beta chain) was sequenced for a study of blood T cell repertoires in COVID-19. J gave up 14 bases and V 4 bases, and 15 bases lay outside the gene matches. This CDR3 has 16 amino acids. Per the germline V gene, CDR1 is SGHTA and CDR2 is FQGTGA. The protocol was immunoSEQ multiplex PCR, while the TCRdb copy is restricted to in-frame clones and leaves out a portion. This sample has approximately 180,000 clones, with approximately 85% found just once. Across about two dozen US areas, participants ranged in age from about 18 to 100 years. Which cohort a participant joined came from the clinical history participants gave. Two consecutive negative NP/OP PCR tests, clearance, or resolved symptoms defined Cohort 3 recovery.

The TCR comes from a middle-aged man who had recovered from COVID-19. V is TRBV7-3 and J is TRBJ1-6; 9 positions agree with TRBD1. Source material: PBMCs or T cells enriched from blood (not recorded which). The CDR3 nucleotides read TGTGCCAGCAGCTACCCCCGGGACAGGGACCAAAAGGCCCTCCACTTT. Protein product: CASSYPRDRDQKALHF.